This is a list of T cell receptor beta chains from one sample in a study of cytotoxic CD8 clonotypes in ibrutinib-treated CLL. Repertoires were generated with immunoSEQ multiplex PCR, while TCRdb's copy carries only in-frame clones and drops some. The sample includes about 72,000 clones, more than 75% seen only once; the top ten take around 7.6%. Material: PBMCs, obtained at disease progression, from a patient treated with ibrutinib. The receptors originated from a human donor with chronic lymphocytic leukemia. Both conserved end residues are part of each CDR3. Each record gives: CDR3 DNA, CDR3 protein, V gene, J gene, CDR3 length, clone size, D gene. The D gene is left open where the match is weak. Clone size is given for some rows only: seen once, a few or many times, or a class if the clone is expanded.

TGTGCCAGCAGCTTAGGCCAGCCAGGGGGCTACACCTTC	CASSLGQPGGYTF	TRBV7-2	TRBJ1-2	13	.	.
TGTGCCAGCAGCCCGGCTAGGGGGGCCGATACGCAGTATTTT	CASSPARGADTQYF	TRBV6-6	TRBJ2-3	14	.	.
TGTGCCAGCAGCTCACTAGCGAGGGCTACAGATACGCAGTATTTT	CASSSLARATDTQYF	TRBV5-6	TRBJ2-3	15	.	TRBD2
TGCGCCAGCAGCCAAGGAGTAGCGGGGGTATACAATGAGCAGTTCTTC	CASSQGVAGVYNEQFF	TRBV4-1	TRBJ2-1	16	.	TRBD2
TGTGCCAGCAGTTACTCTCCGGGACAGGGCTCCGGGGAGCTGTTTTTT	CASSYSPGQGSGELFF	TRBV6-5	TRBJ2-2	16	.	TRBD1
TGTGCCAGCAGCCCCGGGTCCCACAATCAGCCCCAGCATTTT	CASSPGSHNQPQHF	TRBV5-8	TRBJ1-5	14	.	.
TGTGCCACCAGGGACAGGGATGGTTCACCCCTCCACTTT	CATRDRDGSPLHF	TRBV15	TRBJ1-6	13	few	TRBD1
TGTGCCAGCAGCTTGATGGGGCGTCGAGAGGGGTACTTC	CASSLMGRREGYF	TRBV5-6	TRBJ2-7	13	.	.
TGTGCCTGGAGAGAAGTGGGGGGGGCCGATACGCAGTATTTT	CAWREVGGADTQYF	TRBV30	TRBJ2-3	14	.	.
TGTGCCAGCGGCAGTACGGCTGAGCAGTTCTTC	CASGSTAEQFF	TRBV13	TRBJ2-1	11	.	.
TGTGCCAGCAGCTTTAGCAGGGACAATCAGCCCCAGCATTTT	CASSFSRDNQPQHF	TRBV11-2	TRBJ1-5	14	.	.
TGTGCCAGCAGCCCCGATTTTAGGGAATCTGGAAACACCATATATTTT	CASSPDFRESGNTIYF	TRBV13	TRBJ1-3	16	.	.
TGCAGTGCTAGAGCAGGCTCCCCCCTCCACTTT	CSARAGSPLHF	TRBV20-1	TRBJ1-6	11	many	.
TGCAGCGGGAGAGTCGACACCGGGGAGCTGTTTTTT	CSGRVDTGELFF	TRBV29-1	TRBJ2-2	12	.	.
TGTGCCACCCTAGCGGGGAACACAGATACGCAGTATTTT	CATLAGNTDTQYF	TRBV15	TRBJ2-3	13	.	TRBD2
TGCGCCAGCAGCTTGAGCGGGGGGCTTCGGCAGCCCCAGCATTTT	CASSLSGGLRQPQHF	TRBV5-1	TRBJ1-5	15	.	.
TGTGCCAGCCTTCGGGTATTTGGAAACACCATATATTTT	CASLRVFGNTIYF	TRBV28	TRBJ1-3	13	.	.
TGCAGTGGGGCAGACGAGAGCCAGTACTTC	CSGADESQYF	TRBV20-1	TRBJ2-5	10	once	.
TGTGCCAGCAGCTGGGGTCACACTGAAGCTTTCTTT	CASSWGHTEAFF	TRBV28	TRBJ1-1	12	.	.
TGTGCCAGCAAAGGCGTCCCCGGGGAGCTGTTTTTT	CASKGVPGELFF	TRBV9	TRBJ2-2	12	.	.
TGTGCCAGCAGCCCTAGTCTAGGGGGAGGCTACGAGCAGTACTTC	CASSPSLGGGYEQYF	TRBV27	TRBJ2-7	15	.	.
TGCGCCAGCAGCCAAGTTTGGGGGGATAGGGAAAAACTGTTTTTT	CASSQVWGDREKLFF	TRBV4-1	TRBJ1-4	15	.	.
TGTGCCAGCAGCCAAGATCCGGATAGCAATCAGCCCCAGCATTTT	CASSQDPDSNQPQHF	TRBV4-2	TRBJ1-5	15	.	.
TGCGCCAGCAGCTCACCGTGGCAGTCTAAAAATTCACCCCTCCACTTT	CASSSPWQSKNSPLHF	TRBV4-1	TRBJ1-6	16	.	.
TGTGCCAGCAGTGAAGTAGGGGGGCCATACGAGCAGTACTTC	CASSEVGGPYEQYF	TRBV6-1	TRBJ2-7	14	.	.
TGTGCCAGCAGTTACGACTCTCGGGATAATGAAAAACTGTTTTTT	CASSYDSRDNEKLFF	TRBV6-5	TRBJ1-4	15	.	.
TGCGCCAGCAGCTCAGCAACAGGGGTATCCTACAATGAGCAGTTCTTC	CASSSATGVSYNEQFF	TRBV5-1	TRBJ2-1	16	.	TRBD1
TGCGCCAGCAGCCCGAGGACAACTAACTATGGCTACACCTTC	CASSPRTTNYGYTF	TRBV5-1	TRBJ1-2	14	.	.
TGTGCCAGCAGTTTAGGGCGCAGACAACCAGCTAACTATGGCTACACCTTC	CASSLGRRQPANYGYTF	TRBV28	TRBJ1-2	17	.	.
TGCGCCAGCAGCCTCGACTACGAGCAGTACTTC	CASSLDYEQYF	TRBV5-1	TRBJ2-7	11	.	.
TGTGCCAGCGAGAGCCGGGGCAATCAGCCCCAGCATTTT	CASESRGNQPQHF	TRBV2	TRBJ1-5	13	.	.
TGTGCCAGCAGCCAAGGTCGTCTCGGACAGGGGAGGTGGATTGGACGTAGCGAGCAGTACTTC	CASSQGRLGQGRWIGRSEQYF	TRBV14	TRBJ2-7	21	once	TRBD1
TGTGCCAGCAGTTCCCGACCCTTCAGGACAGGGAATCAGCCCCAGCATTTT	CASSSRPFRTGNQPQHF	TRBV28	TRBJ1-5	17	few	TRBD1
TGCGCCAGCAGCGAGGGAGGGGGATCTCTCTATGGCTACACCTTC	CASSEGGGSLYGYTF	TRBV5-1	TRBJ1-2	15	.	.
TGCAGCGTTGAAACAGGAGTCAAAAACATTCAGTACTTC	CSVETGVKNIQYF	TRBV29-1	TRBJ2-4	13	few	.
TGTGCCAGCTCCCTGTTAAGGGGAAGCAATCAGCCCCAGCATTTT	CASSLLRGSNQPQHF	TRBV11-2	TRBJ1-5	15	.	.
TGTGCCAGCAGCCCGGGGGACCGAGACTATGGCTACACCTTC	CASSPGDRDYGYTF	TRBV5-8	TRBJ1-2	14	.	.
TGTGCCATCAGTGAATACCGGGAGAGCAATGAGCAGTTCTTC	CAISEYRESNEQFF	TRBV10-3	TRBJ2-1	14	.	.
TGTGCCAGCAGCTTAGGGGATGGTTACGAGCAGTACTTC	CASSLGDGYEQYF	TRBV7-9	TRBJ2-7	13	.	.
TGTGCCAGCAGCCCTAGAGTGAAAACTAATGAAAAACTGTTTTTT	CASSPRVKTNEKLFF	TRBV7-6	TRBJ1-4	15	.	.
TGTGCCTACGGTAGGGATATGAACACTGAAGCTTTCTTT	CAYGRDMNTEAFF	TRBV30	TRBJ1-1	13	.	.